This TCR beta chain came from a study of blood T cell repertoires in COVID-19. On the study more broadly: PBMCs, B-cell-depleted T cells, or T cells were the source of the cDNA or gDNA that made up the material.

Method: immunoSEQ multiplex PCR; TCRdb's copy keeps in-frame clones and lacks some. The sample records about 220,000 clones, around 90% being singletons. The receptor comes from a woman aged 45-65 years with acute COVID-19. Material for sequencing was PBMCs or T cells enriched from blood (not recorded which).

The CDR3 nucleotides read TGTGCCAGCAGCCCTCCCCCCCGATGGGCTATATCCTACGAGCAGTACTTC. It specifies CASSPPPRWAISYEQYF. The rearrangement links TRBV9 to TRBJ2-7; D gene uncertain. The ends were cut back, 4 bases at V and 1 base at J, with 21 bases in the middle. The CDR3 has 17 residues. Germline V gene lookup returns CDR1 SGDLS and CDR2 YYNGEE. Using reference TRBV9 and TRBJ2-7 for the parts outside the CDR3, the full variable domain is DSGVTQTPKHLITATGQRVTLRCSPRSGDLSVYWYQQSLDQGLQFLIQYYNGEERAKGNILERFSAQQFPDLHSELNLSSLELGDSALYFCASSPPPRWAISYEQYFGPGTRLTVT.